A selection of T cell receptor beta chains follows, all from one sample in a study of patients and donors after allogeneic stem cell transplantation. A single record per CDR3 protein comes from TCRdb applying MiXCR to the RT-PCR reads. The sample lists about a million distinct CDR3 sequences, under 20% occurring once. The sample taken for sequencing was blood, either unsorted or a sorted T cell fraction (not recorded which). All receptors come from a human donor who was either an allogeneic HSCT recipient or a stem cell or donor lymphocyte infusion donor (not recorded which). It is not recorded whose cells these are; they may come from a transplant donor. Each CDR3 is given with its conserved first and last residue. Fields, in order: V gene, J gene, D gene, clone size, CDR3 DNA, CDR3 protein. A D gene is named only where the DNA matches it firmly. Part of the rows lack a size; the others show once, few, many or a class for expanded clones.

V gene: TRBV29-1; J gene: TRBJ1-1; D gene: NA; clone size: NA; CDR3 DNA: TGCAGCGTACTTCGGGGAGCGACTGAAGCTTTCTTT; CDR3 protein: CSVLRGATEAFF
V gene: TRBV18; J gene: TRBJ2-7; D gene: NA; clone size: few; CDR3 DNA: TGTGCCAGCTCACCACCCTTACACCGATCCTACGAGCAGTACTTC; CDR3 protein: CASSPPLHRSYEQYF
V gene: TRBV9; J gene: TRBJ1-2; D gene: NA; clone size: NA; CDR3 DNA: TGTGCCAGCAGCACGACCGGGACACATTATGGCTACACCTTC; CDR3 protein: CASSTTGTHYGYTF
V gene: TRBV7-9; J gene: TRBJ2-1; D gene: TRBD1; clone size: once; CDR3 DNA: TGTGCCAGCAGCCCTAACCTAGCAGGACAGGGGAATGAGCAGTTCTTC; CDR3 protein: CASSPNLAGQGNEQFF
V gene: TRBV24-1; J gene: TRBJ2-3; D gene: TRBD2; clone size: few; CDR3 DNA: TGTGCCACCAGCCCTACTAGCGGGAGAGATACGCAGTATTTT; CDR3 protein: CATSPTSGRDTQYF
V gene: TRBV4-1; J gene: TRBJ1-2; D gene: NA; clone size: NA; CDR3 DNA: TGCGCCAGCAGCCAGGGAGACAACTACACCTTC; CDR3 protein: CASSQGDNYTF
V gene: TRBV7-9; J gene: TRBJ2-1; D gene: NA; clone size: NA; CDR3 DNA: TGTGCCAGCAGCTTACGACAGAAAGATGAGCAGTTCTTC; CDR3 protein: CASSLRQKDEQFF
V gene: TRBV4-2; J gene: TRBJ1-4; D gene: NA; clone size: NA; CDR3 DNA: TGTGCCAGCAGTATAGGGCCAACTAATGAAAAACTGTTTTTT; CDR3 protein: CASSIGPTNEKLFF
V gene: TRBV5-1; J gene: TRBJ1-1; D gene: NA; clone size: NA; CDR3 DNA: TGCGCCAGCACCCCTCTGGGCAGCACTATGAACACTGAAGCTTTCTTT; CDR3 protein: CASTPLGSTMNTEAFF
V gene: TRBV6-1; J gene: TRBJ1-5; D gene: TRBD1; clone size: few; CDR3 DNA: TGTGCCAGCAAGACAGGGGTCACCAGCAATCAGCCCCAGCATTTT; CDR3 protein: CASKTGVTSNQPQHF
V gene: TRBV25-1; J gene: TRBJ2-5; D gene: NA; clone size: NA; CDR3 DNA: TGTGCCAGCAGGGTCACGGGGACGGAGACCCAGTACTTC; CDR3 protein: CASRVTGTETQYF
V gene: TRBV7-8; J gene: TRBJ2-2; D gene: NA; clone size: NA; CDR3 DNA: TGTGCCAGCAGCTTAGCTTACAGATCCACCGGGGAGCTGTTTTTT; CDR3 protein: CASSLAYRSTGELFF
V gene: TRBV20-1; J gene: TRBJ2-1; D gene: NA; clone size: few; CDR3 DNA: TGCAGTGCTAGGAGGCTAGTTGAGCAGTTCTTC; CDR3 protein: CSARRLVEQFF
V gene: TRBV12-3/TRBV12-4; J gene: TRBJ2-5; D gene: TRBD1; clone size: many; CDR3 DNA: TGTGCCAGCAGCCCCCCCAGGGGGTACCAAGAGACCCAGTACTTC; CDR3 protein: CASSPPRGYQETQYF
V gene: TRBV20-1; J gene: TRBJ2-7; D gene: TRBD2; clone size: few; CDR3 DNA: TGCAGTGGTACTAGCGGGAGTAGGTACGAGCAGTACTTC; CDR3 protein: CSGTSGSRYEQYF
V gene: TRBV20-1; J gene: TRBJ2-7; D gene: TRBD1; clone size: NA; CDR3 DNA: TGCAGTGCAAGGGACAGGGGTCGGGAGCAGTACTTC; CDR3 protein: CSARDRGREQYF
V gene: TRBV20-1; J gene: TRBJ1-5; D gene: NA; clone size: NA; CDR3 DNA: TGCAGTGCTAGGCAAGCGGCAGCAGTACGAGCTCAGCCCCAGCATTTT; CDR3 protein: CSARQAAAVRAQPQHF
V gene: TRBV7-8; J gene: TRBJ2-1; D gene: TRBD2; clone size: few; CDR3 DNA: TGTGCCAGCAGCTTGGAAACTACGGGACTAACGTTCTTC; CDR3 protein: CASSLETTGLTFF
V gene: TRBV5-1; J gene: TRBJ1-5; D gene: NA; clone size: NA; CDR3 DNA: TGCGCCAGTAAACGCCCGACAAAGGGCGCGAAGCCCCAGCATTTT; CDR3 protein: CASKRPTKGAKPQHF
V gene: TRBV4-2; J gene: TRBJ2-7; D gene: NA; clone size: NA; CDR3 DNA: TGTGCCAGCAGCCAAGATGCGGCGGGGACCGCCTACGAGCAGTACTTC; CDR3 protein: CASSQDAAGTAYEQYF
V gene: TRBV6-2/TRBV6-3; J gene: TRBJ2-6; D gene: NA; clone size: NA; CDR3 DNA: TGTGCCAGCAGTTACTCTGCAGGGAACACTGGGGCCAACGTCCTGACTTTC; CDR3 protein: CASSYSAGNTGANVLTF
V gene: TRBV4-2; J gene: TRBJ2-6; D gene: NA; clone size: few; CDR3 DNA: TGTGCCAGCAGCCAAATAAGCTCTGGGGCCAACGTCCTGACTTTC; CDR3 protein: CASSQISSGANVLTF
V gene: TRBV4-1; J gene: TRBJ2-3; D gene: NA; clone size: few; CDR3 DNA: TGCGCCAGCAGCCAAGATCAAGGCCCGATAGGCACAGATACGCAGTATTTT; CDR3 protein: CASSQDQGPIGTDTQYF
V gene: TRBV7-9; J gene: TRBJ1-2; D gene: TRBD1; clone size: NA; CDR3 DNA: TGTGCCAGCAGCTCGGGACAGGGGATAGGAGACTATGGCTACACCTTC; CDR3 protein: CASSSGQGIGDYGYTF
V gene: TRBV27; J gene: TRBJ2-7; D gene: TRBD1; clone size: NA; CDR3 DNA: TGTGCCAGCAGTATTAACGACAGGGAGGAGCAGTACTTC; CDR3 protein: CASSINDREEQYF
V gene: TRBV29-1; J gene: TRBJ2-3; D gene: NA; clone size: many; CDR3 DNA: TGCAGCGTTGAATTCACAGATACGCAGTATTTT; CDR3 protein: CSVEFTDTQYF
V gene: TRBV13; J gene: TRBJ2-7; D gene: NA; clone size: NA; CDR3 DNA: TGTGCCAGCAGCTTTGACGGGGCAAACTACGAGCAGTACTTC; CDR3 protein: CASSFDGANYEQYF
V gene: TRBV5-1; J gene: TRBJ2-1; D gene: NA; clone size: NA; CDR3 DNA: TGCGCCAGCAGCTCGGCGGGGTTTGAGCAGTTCTTC; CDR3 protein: CASSSAGFEQFF
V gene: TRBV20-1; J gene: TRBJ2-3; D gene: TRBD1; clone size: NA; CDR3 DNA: TGCAGTGCTAGAGCCAGGGAACAGGGGGCTCCTCCAGATACGCAGTATTTT; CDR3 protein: CSARAREQGAPPDTQYF
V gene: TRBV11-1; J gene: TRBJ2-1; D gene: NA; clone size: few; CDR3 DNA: TGTGCCAGCAGCTTAGGAGGGCTCCTACCAAGCTCCTACAATGAGCAGTTCTTC; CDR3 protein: CASSLGGLLPSSYNEQFF
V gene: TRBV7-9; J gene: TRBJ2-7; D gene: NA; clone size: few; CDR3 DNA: TGTGCCAGCAGCACGGGCGTTAGCTCCTACGAGCAGTACTTC; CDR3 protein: CASSTGVSSYEQYF
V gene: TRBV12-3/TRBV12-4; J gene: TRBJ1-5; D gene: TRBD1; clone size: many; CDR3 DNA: TGTGCCAGCAGTTCCCGACAGGGGGGTAGGATCAGCAATCAGCCCCAGCATTTT; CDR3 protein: CASSSRQGGRISNQPQHF
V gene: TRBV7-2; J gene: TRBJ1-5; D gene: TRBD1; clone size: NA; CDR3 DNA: TGTGCCAGCAGCCCCGGGACAGGGCTACGGCAGCCCCAGCATTTT; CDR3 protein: CASSPGTGLRQPQHF
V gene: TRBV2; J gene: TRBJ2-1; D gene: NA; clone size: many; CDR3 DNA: TGTGCCAGCAGTAGGCTAGCCTACAATGAGCAGTTCTTC; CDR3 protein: CASSRLAYNEQFF
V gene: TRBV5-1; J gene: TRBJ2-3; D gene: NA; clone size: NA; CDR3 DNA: TGCGCCAGCAGCGGGGCTCAGGGCCCCACAGATACGCAGTATTTT; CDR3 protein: CASSGAQGPTDTQYF
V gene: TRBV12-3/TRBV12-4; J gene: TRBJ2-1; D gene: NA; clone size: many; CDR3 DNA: TGTGCCAGCAGTGTTTCTAGGAGTCCCTACAATGAGCAGTTCTTC; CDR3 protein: CASSVSRSPYNEQFF
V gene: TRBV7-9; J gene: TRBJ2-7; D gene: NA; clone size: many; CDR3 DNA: TGTGCCAGCAGCTTAGGGATTCCCTACGAGCAGTACTTC; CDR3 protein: CASSLGIPYEQYF
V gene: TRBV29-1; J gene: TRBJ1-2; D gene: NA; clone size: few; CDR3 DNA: TGCAGCGTGAGTAGCGCCTATGGCTACACCTTC; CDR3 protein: CSVSSAYGYTF
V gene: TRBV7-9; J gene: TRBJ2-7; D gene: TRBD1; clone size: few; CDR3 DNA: TGTGCCAGCAGCCGAGGACAGGGCTCCAGCTCCTACGAGCAGTACTTC; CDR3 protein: CASSRGQGSSSYEQYF
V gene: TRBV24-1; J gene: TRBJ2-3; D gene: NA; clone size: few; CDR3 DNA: TGTGCCACCAGTGATTTGGACTGGGGGGATACGCAGTATTTT; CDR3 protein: CATSDLDWGDTQYF
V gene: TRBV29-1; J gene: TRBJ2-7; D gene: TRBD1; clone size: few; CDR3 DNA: TGCAGCGTAGATCCCGGGACAGGGTCCTACGAGCAGTACTTC; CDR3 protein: CSVDPGTGSYEQYF
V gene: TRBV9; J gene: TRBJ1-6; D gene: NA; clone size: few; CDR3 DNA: TGTGCCAGCAGCGTAAGTTGGGGTTTAGACTCACCCCTCCACTTT; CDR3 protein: CASSVSWGLDSPLHF
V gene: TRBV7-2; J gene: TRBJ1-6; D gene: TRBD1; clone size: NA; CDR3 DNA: TGTGCCAGCAGCGTAAACGACAGGGGAAGGAATTCACCCCTCCACTTT; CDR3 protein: CASSVNDRGRNSPLHF
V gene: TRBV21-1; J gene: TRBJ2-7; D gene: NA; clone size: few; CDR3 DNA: TGTGCCAGCATCATTTCAGGAATACCCTACGAGCAGTACTTC; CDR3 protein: CASIISGIPYEQYF
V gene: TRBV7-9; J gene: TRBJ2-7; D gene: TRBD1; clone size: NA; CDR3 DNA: TGTGCCAGCAGTTCACAGGGGAGCAGCTCCTACGAGCAGTACTTC; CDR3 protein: CASSSQGSSSYEQYF
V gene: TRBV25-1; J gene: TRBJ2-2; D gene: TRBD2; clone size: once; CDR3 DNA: TGTGCCAGTTGGAGGGCTAGCGGCCCGAACACCGGGGAGCTGTTTTTT; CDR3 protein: CASWRASGPNTGELFF
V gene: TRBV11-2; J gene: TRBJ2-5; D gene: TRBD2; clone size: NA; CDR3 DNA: TGTGCCAGCAGCTTATGGGCGACTAGCGCACAAGAGACCCAGTACTTC; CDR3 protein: CASSLWATSAQETQYF
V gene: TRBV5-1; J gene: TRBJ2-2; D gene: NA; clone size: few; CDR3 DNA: TGCGCCAGCAGCTCACCGGACGGACGAACGGACACCGGGGAGCTGTTTTTT; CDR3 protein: CASSSPDGRTDTGELFF
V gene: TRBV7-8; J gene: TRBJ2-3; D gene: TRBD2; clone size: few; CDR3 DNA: TGTGCCAGCAGCTTAGGCGGGAGGGCCGGCACAGATACGCAGTATTTT; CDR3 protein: CASSLGGRAGTDTQYF
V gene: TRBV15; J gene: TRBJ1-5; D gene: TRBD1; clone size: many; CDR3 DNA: TGTGCCACCAGCAGTTCGACAGGGACTAAGAGCAATCAGCCCCAGCATTTT; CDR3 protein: CATSSSTGTKSNQPQHF
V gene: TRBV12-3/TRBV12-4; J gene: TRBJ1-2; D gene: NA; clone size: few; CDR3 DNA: TGTGCCAGCAGTGATCCCCGCAGCCCCGGCGGCTATGGCTACACCTTC; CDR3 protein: CASSDPRSPGGYGYTF
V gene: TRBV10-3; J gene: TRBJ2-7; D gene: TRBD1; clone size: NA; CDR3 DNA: TGTGCCATCAGTATCGGACAGGACTACGAGCAGTACTTC; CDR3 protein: CAISIGQDYEQYF
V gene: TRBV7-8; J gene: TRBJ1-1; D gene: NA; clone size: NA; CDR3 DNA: TGTGCCAGCAGCTTAGCGAGGCCCGGGGCGGTGAACACTGAAGCTTTCTTT; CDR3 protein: CASSLARPGAVNTEAFF
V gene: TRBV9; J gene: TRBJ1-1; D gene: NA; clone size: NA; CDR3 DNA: TGTGCCAGCAGCGTAGGAGCCAAAAGCGGCACTGAAGCTTTCTTT; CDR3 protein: CASSVGAKSGTEAFF
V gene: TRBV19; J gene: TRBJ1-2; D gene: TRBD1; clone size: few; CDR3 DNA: TGTGCCAGTAGGGCCGGGACAGGGGGAAGTGGTGGCTACACCTTC; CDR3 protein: CASRAGTGGSGGYTF